These 18 T cell receptor beta chains were sequenced from one sample in a study of blood T cell repertoires in COVID-19. Profiling relied on immunoSEQ multiplex PCR, and the TCRdb table lists in-frame clones only, not all of them. Among about 370,000 clones listed, around 87% were seen once. The source material was PBMCs or T cells enriched from blood (not recorded which). These receptors were obtained from a man aged 18 to 29 who had recovered from COVID-19.

Written as DNA, the CDR3 is TGTGCCAGCAGCGTAGGGGGCCAACCGAATCAGCCCCAGCATTTT. It translates to CASSVGGQPNQPQHF. This chain links TRBV9 with TRBJ1-5, with a weak D call TRBD1 (5 bases). Germline values: CDR1 SGDLS, CDR2 YYNGEE. The V and J ends lost 0 bases and 4 bases respectively, with 11 bases between them. This CDR3 is 15 amino acids long.

V gene TRBV29-1 combines with J gene TRBJ1-1, with D possibly being TRBD1 (6 bases). V lost 2 bases, J lost 6 bases, and 13 bases lay in between. The germline CDR1 and CDR2 sequences are SQVTM and ANQGSEA. The CDR3 length is 13 residues. In DNA, the CDR3 is TGCAGCGTTGAAAAGGGGGACACCCCTGAAGCTTTCTTT. Its translation is CSVEKGDTPEAFF.

On this clone: The sample has other DNA sequences that encode this CDR3 too. The V call is TRBV9, the J call TRBJ1-4; D gene uncertain. The CDR3 length is 15 residues. Germline CDR1 SGDLS, CDR2 YYNGEE. V lost 0 bases, J lost 0 bases, and 6 bases lay in between. DNA for the CDR3: TGTGCCAGCAGCGTAGGGGGAGCAACTAATGAAAAACTGTTTTTT. Its translation is CASSVGGATNEKLFF.

Concerning this clone: Other DNA variants within this sample encode the same CDR3. The J gene is TRBJ2-5, the V gene TRBV6-5, with D uncertain. CDR3 size: 11 residues. Trimming shortened V by 2 bases and J by 4 bases, and 2 bases separated the two germline ends. Germline CDR1 reads MNHEY; CDR2 reads SVGAGI. The CDR3 nucleotides read TGTGCCAGCAGTTACCGAGAGACCCAGTACTTC. It translates to CASSYRETQYF.

This clone was observed a single time. The chain links TRBV27 to TRBJ2-1; TRBD2 matches at 7 bases. The CDR3 spans 17 residues. Unmatched junction bases numbered 7, after V lost 2 bases and J lost 0 bases. The germline V gene has CDR1 MNHEY and CDR2 SMNVEV (reference sequence). CDR3 sequence reads: CASSLDWGGSSYNEQFF. The CDR3 DNA reads TGTGCCAGCAGTTTAGATTGGGGCGGGAGCTCCTACAATGAGCAGTTCTTC.

The rearrangement uses TRBV7-9 and TRBJ2-1; 11 positions agree with TRBD2. Germline V gene lookup returns CDR1 SEHNR and CDR2 FQNEAQ (reference sequence). The trim removed 5 bases at V and 0 bases at J, leaving 6 bases unmatched. The CDR3 sequence is 17 residues long. This CDR3 reads CASSRPGLAASYNEQFF. The CDR3 bases are TGTGCCAGCAGCCGTCCGGGACTAGCGGCCTCCTACAATGAGCAGTTCTTC.

In DNA, the CDR3 is TGTGCCAGCTCACCGAGGCGGGATGACTACGAGCAGTACTTC. Its protein is CASSPRRDDYEQYF. The chain is built from TRBV18 and TRBJ2-7; tentatively, D is TRBD2 (6 bases). V was shortened by 3 bases and J by 3 bases, with 12 bases between the two germline ends. The CDR3 loop spans 14 amino acids. CDR1 and CDR2 from the germline V gene are KGHSH and LQKENI.

V usage is TRBV3-1 (or the pseudogene TRBV3-2) and J usage is TRBJ2-5, with 7 bases fitting TRBD2. The V gene end was trimmed by 0 bases and the J gene end by 1 base; junction bases not matched to a gene: 5. The germline gives CDR1 LGHDT, CDR2 YNNKEL (reference sequence). This CDR3 contains 16 residues. CDR3 sequence: CASSQEASGSQETQYF. CDR3 nucleotides: TGTGCCAGCAGCCAAGAAGCTAGCGGATCCCAAGAGACCCAGTACTTC.

V and J are TRBV5-1 and TRBJ2-2, with TRBD1 identical over 7 bases. The germline gives CDR1 SGHRS, CDR2 YFSETQ. Losses at the gene ends were 4 bases for V and 6 bases for J; bases not matched to a gene: 9. CDR3 length equals 15 residues. CDR3 coding DNA: TGCGCCAGCAGCCCTCAACAGGGGATCGCCGGGGAGCTGTTTTTT. Protein product: CASSPQQGIAGELFF.

V and J are TRBV4-1 and TRBJ1-1, with a possible D match to TRBD1 (6 bases). Germline CDR1 reads MGHRA; CDR2 reads YSYEKL. Trimming removed 8 bases from V and 0 bases from J, with 19 bases in between. The CDR3 length is 16 residues. The CDR3 DNA is TGCGCCAGCTCAGGGGCAGGGCTAATCTTGAACACTGAAGCTTTCTTT. Amino acids: CASSGAGLILNTEAFF.

The CDR3: CAWSAPDRDRKTQYF. DNA for the CDR3: TGTGCCTGGAGTGCCCCGGACAGGGATCGAAAGACCCAGTACTTC. V gene TRBV30 combines with J gene TRBJ2-5, with TRBD1 matching 8 bases. J lost 6 bases, V lost 1 base, and 10 bases had no gene match. The germline gives CDR1 GTSNPN, CDR2 SVGIG (reference sequence). The CDR3 runs 15 residues. Full variable domain (outside the CDR3, taken from reference TRBV30 and TRBJ2-5): SQTIHQWPATLVQPVGSPLSLECTVEGTSNPNLYWYRQAAGRGLQLLFYSVGIGQISSEVPQNLSASRPQDRQFILSSKKLLLSDSGFYLCAWSAPDRDRKTQYFGPGTRLLVL.

J is TRBJ1-4 and V is TRBV7-2; the D gene is possibly TRBD1 (5 bases). V lost 5 bases, J lost 6 bases, and 19 bases lay in between. The CDR3 is 16 residues long. CDR1 and CDR2 (germline): SGHTA, FQGNSA. The CDR3 DNA is TGTGCCAGCAGCCCACGCGGCAGGGCTTGGGATGAAAAACTGTTTTTT. Residues: CASSPRGRAWDEKLFF.

The genes are TRBV24-1 and TRBJ2-1; D is unresolved. V gave up 2 bases and J gave up 4 bases, with 5 bases separating them. The CDR3 sequence is 13 residues long. Germline-derived CDR1 and CDR2 are KGHDR and SFDVKD. In DNA, the CDR3 is TGTGCCACCAGTGATTGGCAGTACAATGAGCAGTTCTTC. This sequence encodes CATSDWQYNEQFF.

J is TRBJ2-1 and V is TRBV7-8; the D is unclear. CDR1 is SGHVS and CDR2 is FQNEAQ in the germline V gene. The CDR3 covers 12 residues. Trimming left V 7 bases short and J 8 bases short, with 12 bases between. The CDR3 DNA reads TGTGCCAGCACCATGTTCCCGGATGAGCAGTTCTTC. The encoded protein is CASTMFPDEQFF.

The CDR3 loop reads CASSLTGTDNSPLHF. The CDR3 coding sequence is TGTGCCAGCAGCTTAACCGGGACAGATAATTCACCCCTCCACTTT. V usage is TRBV7-9 and J usage is TRBJ1-6, with 7 bases identical to TRBD1. Germline V lookup: CDR1 SEHNR, CDR2 FQNEAQ (reference sequence). V was clipped by 2 bases and J by 5 bases; unmatched bases: 3. This CDR3 has 15 amino acids.

The chain employs TRBV3-1 (or the pseudogene TRBV3-2) and TRBJ2-3, with 9 bases fitting TRBD2. The CDR3 consists of 16 residues. The junction had 5 bases not matched to a gene; V was cut back by 0 bases and J by 4 bases. The germline V gene has CDR1 LGHDT and CDR2 YNNKEL (reference sequence). The CDR3 sequence is CASSQEGSGGADTQYF. For the CDR3, the DNA is TGTGCCAGCAGCCAAGAGGGTAGCGGGGGAGCAGATACGCAGTATTTT.

Of note for this clone: Other nucleotide sequences from this sample produce the same CDR3. The chain employs TRBV6-5 and TRBJ2-5; TRBD2 agrees at 10 bases. The CDR3 totals 14 residues. Germline CDR1 and CDR2: MNHEY and SVGAGI. The V segment lost 6 bases and the J segment 2 bases; nucleotides outside the gene matches: 3. CDR3 nucleotides: TGTGCCAGCAGACTTAGCGGGGGGCAAGAGACCCAGTACTTC. It yields the protein CASRLSGGQETQYF.

This clone was observed a few times. The V gene is TRBV7-9, the J gene TRBJ2-7; 8 nucleotides align to TRBD2. Germline loops: CDR1 SEHNR, CDR2 FQNEAQ (reference sequence). The J segment lost 4 bases and the V segment lost 5 bases, leaving 10 bases of the junction unmatched. CDR3 length: 15 amino acids. This CDR3 is CASSPGAGGRYEQYF. For the CDR3, the DNA is TGTGCCAGCAGCCCTGGGGCGGGAGGACGGTACGAGCAGTACTTC.